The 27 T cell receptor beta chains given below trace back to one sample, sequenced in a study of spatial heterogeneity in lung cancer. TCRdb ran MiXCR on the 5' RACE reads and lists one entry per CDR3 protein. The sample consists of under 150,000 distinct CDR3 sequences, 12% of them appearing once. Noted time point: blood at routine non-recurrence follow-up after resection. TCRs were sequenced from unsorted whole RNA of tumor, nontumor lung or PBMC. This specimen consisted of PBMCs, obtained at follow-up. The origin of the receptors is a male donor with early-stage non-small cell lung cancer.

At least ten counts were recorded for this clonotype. The CDR3 DNA reads as TGTGCCAGCAGTCATGGACAGGGGCCCACCGGGGAGCTGTTTTTT. It encodes CASSHGQGPTGELFF. The chain employs TRBV12-3 or TRBV12-4 and TRBJ2-2; the match to TRBD1 covers 9 bases. With 5 bases clipped from V and 4 bases from J, the junction kept 5 bases outside the gene matches. This CDR3 is built from 15 residues.

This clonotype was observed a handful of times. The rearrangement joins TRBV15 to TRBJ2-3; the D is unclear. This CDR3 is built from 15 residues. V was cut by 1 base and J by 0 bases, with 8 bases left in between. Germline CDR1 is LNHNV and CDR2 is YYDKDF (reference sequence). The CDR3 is CATSRGRKSTDTQYF. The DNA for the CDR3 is TGTGCCACCAGCAGAGGACGGAAGAGCACAGATACGCAGTATTTT.

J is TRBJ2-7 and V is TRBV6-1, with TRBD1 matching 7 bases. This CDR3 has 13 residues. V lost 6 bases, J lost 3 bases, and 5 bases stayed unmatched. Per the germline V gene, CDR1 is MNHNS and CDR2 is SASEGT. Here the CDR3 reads CASSVRDSYEQYF. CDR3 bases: TGTGCCAGCAGCGTCCGGGACAGCTACGAGCAGTACTTC.

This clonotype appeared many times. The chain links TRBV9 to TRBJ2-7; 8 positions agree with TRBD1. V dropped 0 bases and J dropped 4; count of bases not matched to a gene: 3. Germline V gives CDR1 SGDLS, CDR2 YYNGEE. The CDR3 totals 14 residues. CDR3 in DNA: TGTGCCAGCAGCGTAGGTGACAGGGGTTACGAGCAGTACTTC. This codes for CASSVGDRGYEQYF.

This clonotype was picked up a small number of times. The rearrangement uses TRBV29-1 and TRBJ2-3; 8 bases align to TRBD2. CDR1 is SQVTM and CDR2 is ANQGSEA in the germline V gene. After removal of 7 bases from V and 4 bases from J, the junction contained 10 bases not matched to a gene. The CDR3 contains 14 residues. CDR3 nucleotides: TGCAGCGCGAGAGAGGGGACTAGTGCAGATACGCAGTATTTT. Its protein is CSAREGTSADTQYF.

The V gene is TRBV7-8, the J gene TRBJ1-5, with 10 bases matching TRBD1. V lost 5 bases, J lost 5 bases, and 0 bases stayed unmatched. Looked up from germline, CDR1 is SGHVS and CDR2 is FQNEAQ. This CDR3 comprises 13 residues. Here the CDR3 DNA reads TGTGCCAGCAGCGGGACAGGGGATCAGCCCCAGCATTTT. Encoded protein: CASSGTGDQPQHF.

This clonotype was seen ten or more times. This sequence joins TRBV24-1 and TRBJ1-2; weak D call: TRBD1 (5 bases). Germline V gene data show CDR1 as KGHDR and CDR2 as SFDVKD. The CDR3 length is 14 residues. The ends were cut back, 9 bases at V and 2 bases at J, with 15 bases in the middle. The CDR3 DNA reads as TGTGCCACCTCCCGCGGGGGTGAAAACTATGGCTACACCTTC. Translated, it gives CATSRGGENYGYTF.

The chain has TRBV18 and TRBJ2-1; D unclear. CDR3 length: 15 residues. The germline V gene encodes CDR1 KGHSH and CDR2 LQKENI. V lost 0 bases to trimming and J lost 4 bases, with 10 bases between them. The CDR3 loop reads CASSPPLQNYNEQFF. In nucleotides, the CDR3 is TGTGCCAGCTCACCACCGTTGCAGAATTACAATGAGCAGTTCTTC.

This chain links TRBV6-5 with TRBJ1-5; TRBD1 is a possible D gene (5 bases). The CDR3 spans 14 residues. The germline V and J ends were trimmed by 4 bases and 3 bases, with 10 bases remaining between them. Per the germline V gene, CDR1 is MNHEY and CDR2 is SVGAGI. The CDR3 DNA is TGTGCCAGCAGTTCCACAGGTTCCAATCAGCCCCAGCATTTT. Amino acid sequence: CASSSTGSNQPQHF.

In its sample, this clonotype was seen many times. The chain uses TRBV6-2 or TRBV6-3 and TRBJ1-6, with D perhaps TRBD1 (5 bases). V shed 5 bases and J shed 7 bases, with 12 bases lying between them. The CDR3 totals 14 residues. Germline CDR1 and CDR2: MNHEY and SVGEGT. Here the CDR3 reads CASSGTRNNSPLHF. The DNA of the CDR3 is TGTGCCAGCAGTGGGACTCGGAACAATTCACCCCTCCACTTT.

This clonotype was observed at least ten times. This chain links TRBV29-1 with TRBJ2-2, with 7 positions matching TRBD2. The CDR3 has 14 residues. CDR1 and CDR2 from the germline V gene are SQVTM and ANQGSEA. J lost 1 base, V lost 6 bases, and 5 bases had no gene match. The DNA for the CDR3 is TGCAGCGTGTCACGGGGGGAGAACACCGGGGAGCTGTTTTTT. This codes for CSVSRGENTGELFF.

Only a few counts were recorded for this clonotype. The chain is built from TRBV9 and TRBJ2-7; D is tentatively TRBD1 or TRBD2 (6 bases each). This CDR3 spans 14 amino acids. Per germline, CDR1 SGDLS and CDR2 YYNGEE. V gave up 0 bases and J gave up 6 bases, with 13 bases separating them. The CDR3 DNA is TGTGCCAGCAGCGTAGTTAGCAGGGGAGGCGAGCAGTACTTC. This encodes CASSVVSRGGEQYF.

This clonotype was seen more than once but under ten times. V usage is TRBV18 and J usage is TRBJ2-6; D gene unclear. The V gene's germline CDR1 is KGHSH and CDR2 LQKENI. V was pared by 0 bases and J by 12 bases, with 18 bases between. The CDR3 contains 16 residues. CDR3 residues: CASSPPITVLKPVLTF. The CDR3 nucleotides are TGTGCCAGCTCACCACCGATTACAGTTTTGAAACCCGTCCTGACTTTC. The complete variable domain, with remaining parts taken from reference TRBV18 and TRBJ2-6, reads NAGVMQNPRHLVRRRGQEARLRCSPMKGHSHVYWYRQLPEEGLKFMVYLQKENIIDESGMPKERFSAEFPKEGPSILRIQQVVRGDSAAYFCASSPPITVLKPVLTFGAGSRLTVL.

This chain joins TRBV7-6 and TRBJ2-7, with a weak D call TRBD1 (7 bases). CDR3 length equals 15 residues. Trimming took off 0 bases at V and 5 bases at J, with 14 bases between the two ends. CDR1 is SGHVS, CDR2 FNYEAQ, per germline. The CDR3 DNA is TGTGCCAGCAGCTTAGCGTCAGGGGGAGGCAACGAGCAGTACTTC. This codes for CASSLASGGGNEQYF.

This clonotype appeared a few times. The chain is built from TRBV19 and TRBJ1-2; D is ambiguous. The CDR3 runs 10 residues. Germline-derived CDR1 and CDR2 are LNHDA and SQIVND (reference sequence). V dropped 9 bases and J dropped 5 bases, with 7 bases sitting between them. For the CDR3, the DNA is TGTGCCAGCCGATTATATGGCTACACCTTC. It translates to CASRLYGYTF.

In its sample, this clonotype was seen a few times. The CDR3 DNA reads as TGTGCCACCAGGGCTGGGGCAGATACGCAGTATTTT. Amino acids: CATRAGADTQYF. The chain has TRBV10-3 and TRBJ2-3, with a tentative D call TRBD1 (5 bases). Germline-derived CDR1 and CDR2 are ENHRY and SYGVKD. The CDR3 spans 12 residues. Between the trimmed V and J ends, which lost 10 bases and 4 bases, there was a span of 12 bases.

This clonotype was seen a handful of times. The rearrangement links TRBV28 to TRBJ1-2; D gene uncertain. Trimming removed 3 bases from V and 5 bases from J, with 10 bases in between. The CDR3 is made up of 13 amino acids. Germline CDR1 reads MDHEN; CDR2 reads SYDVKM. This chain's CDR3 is CASSFAGLYGYTF. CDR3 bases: TGTGCCAGCAGTTTTGCGGGGTTATATGGCTACACCTTC.

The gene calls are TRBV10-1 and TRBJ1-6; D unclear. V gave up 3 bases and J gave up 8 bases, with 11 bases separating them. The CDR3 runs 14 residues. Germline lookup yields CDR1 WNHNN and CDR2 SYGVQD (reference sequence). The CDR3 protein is CASSDPHEDSPLHF. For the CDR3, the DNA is TGCGCCAGCAGTGACCCCCACGAGGATTCACCCCTCCACTTT.

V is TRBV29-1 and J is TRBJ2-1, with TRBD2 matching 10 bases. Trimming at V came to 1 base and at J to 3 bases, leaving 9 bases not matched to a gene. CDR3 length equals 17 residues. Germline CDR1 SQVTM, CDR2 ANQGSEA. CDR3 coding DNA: TGCAGCGTTGAAGGGAGGAATCGGACTAGCGGCTACAATGAGCAGTTCTTC. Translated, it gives CSVEGRNRTSGYNEQFF.

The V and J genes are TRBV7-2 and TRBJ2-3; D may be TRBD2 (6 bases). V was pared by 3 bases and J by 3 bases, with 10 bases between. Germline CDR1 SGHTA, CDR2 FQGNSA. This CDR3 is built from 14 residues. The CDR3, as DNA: TGTGCCAGCAGCTTGACTAGGTCGACAGATACGCAGTATTTT. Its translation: CASSLTRSTDTQYF.

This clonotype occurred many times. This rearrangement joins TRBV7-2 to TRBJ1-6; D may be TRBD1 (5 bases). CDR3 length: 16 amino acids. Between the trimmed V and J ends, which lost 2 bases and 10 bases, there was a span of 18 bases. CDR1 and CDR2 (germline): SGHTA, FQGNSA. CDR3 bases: TGTGCCAGCAGCTTACCCGGGACCCGGGCTGGCTCACCCCTCCACTTT. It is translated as CASSLPGTRAGSPLHF.

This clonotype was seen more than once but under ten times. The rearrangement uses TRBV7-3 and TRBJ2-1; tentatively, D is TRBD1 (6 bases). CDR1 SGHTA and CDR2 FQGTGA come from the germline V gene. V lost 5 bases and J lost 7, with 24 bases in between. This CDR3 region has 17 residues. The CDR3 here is CASSPGAGRRGSNEQFF. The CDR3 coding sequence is TGTGCCAGCAGCCCAGGGGCCGGACGCAGGGGATCGAATGAGCAGTTCTTC.

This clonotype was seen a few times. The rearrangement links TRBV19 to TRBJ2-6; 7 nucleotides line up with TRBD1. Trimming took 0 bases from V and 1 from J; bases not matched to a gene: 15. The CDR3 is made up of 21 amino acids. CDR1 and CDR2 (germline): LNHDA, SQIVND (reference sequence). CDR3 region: CASSIDRIGGALLSGANVLTF. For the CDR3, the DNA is TGTGCCAGTAGTATAGATCGGATAGGGGGCGCATTATTGTCTGGGGCCAACGTCCTGACTTTC.

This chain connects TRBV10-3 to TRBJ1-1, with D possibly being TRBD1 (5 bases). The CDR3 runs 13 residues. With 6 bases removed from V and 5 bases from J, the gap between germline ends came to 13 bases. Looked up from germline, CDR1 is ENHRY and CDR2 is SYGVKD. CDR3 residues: CAIRPTAGTEAFF. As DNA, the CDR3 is TGTGCCATCAGGCCGACAGCCGGGACTGAAGCTTTCTTT.

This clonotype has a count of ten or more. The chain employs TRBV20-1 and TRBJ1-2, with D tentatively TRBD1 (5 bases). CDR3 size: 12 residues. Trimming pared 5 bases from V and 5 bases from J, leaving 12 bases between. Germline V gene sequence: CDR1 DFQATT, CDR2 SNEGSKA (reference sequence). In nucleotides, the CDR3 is TGCAGTGCTTCGGTGGGGGAATATGGCTACACCTTC. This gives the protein CSASVGEYGYTF.

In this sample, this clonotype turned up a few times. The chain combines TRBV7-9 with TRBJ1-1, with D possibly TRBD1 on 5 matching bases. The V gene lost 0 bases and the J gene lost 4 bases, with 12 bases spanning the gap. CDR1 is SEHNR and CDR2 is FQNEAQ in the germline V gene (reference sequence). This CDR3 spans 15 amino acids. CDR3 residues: CASSLASGGGTEAFF. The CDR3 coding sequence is TGTGCCAGCAGCTTAGCCTCTGGCGGGGGCACTGAAGCTTTCTTT.

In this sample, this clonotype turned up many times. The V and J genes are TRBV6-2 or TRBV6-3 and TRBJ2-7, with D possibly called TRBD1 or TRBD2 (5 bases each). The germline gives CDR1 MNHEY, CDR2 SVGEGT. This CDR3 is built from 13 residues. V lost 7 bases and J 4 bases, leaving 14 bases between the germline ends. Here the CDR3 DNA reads TGTGCCAGCAAAGGGACGGATACGTACGAGCAGTACTTC. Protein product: CASKGTDTYEQYF.